These 9 T cell receptor beta chains were sequenced from one sample in a study of shared clonotypes between healthy human individuals. Clones were sequenced by immunoSEQ multiplex PCR, and TCRdb holds only the in-frame ones, with some missing. Among around 1.9 million clones listed, over 85% were seen once. CD45RO-negative, CCR7-selected cells formed the naive CD8 fraction, which excluded terminally differentiated effector memory CD45RA+ cells. Sequencing used naive CD8+ T cells from PBMCs. These receptors were collected from a man between 18 and 35 years old in good health. Some clones in this sample may be carry-over from other donors' samples.

This sequence joins TRBV7-9 and TRBJ2-3; no reliable D call. The V gene's germline CDR1 is SEHNR and CDR2 FQNEAQ (reference sequence). V was clipped by 1 base and J by 2 bases, with 10 bases between them. This CDR3 spans 15 amino acids. The DNA for the CDR3 is TGTGCCAGCAGCTTAGGTCCGATGCCCACAGATACGCAGTATTTT. Residues: CASSLGPMPTDTQYF.

The chain joins TRBV16 to TRBJ2-7; D is possibly TRBD2 (6 bases). The CDR3 runs to 14 residues. Germline V lookup: CDR1 KGHSY, CDR2 FQNENV. The V end was cut by 3 bases, the J end by 5 bases, with 14 bases between. The CDR3 here is CASSHDAAGHEQYF. The CDR3 coding sequence is TGTGCCAGCAGCCACGACGCGGCGGGGCACGAGCAGTACTTC. Together with reference TRBV16 and TRBJ2-7, the CDR3 gives the full variable domain: GEEVAQTPKHLVRGEGQKAKLYCAPIKGHSYVFWYQQVLKNEFKFLISFQNENVFDETGMPKERFSAKCLPNSPCSLEIQATKLEDSAVYFCASSHDAAGHEQYFGPGTRLTVT.

The chain carries TRBV28 and TRBJ1-1; D remains unclear. Germline assignment: CDR1 MDHEN and CDR2 SYDVKM. The V and J ends lost 3 bases and 4 bases respectively, with 9 bases between them. This CDR3 region has 13 residues. The CDR3 DNA reads as TGTGCCAGCAGTTTCGCAGAGAGCACTGAAGCTTTCTTT. This encodes CASSFAESTEAFF.

The chain has TRBV18 and TRBJ2-2, with D possibly being TRBD2 (5 bases). Germline CDR1 is KGHSH and CDR2 is LQKENI. Trimming took 1 base from V and 4 from J, leaving 10 bases between them. The CDR3 totals 15 residues. The DNA of the CDR3 is TGTGCCAGCTCACCACTATACGGAGGCACCGGGGAGCTGTTTTTT. As protein: CASSPLYGGTGELFF.

The chain couples TRBV9 to TRBJ2-1; no clear D gene. CDR1 SGDLS and CDR2 YYNGEE come from the germline V gene. V was cut by 0 bases and J by 6 bases, with 10 bases left in between. This CDR3 is built from 14 residues. In DNA, the CDR3 is TGTGCCAGCAGCGTAGCTCAGAGTTCCAATGAGCAGTTCTTC. Translation: CASSVAQSSNEQFF.

This sequence joins TRBV2 and TRBJ1-1, with D possibly matching TRBD1 (5 bases). Trimming removed 2 bases at V and 6 bases at J, with 16 bases between. This CDR3 has 15 amino acids. Per germline, CDR1 SNHLY and CDR2 FYNNEI. DNA of the CDR3: TGTGCCAGCAGTGAATCCCCCGGGGGAGCCCCTGAAGCTTTCTTT. This sequence encodes CASSESPGGAPEAFF.

This clone was recorded only once. The genes are TRBV6-5 and TRBJ1-3, with D maybe TRBD1 (5 bases). CDR1 and CDR2 from the germline V gene are MNHEY and SVGAGI. CDR3 length: 14 residues. V was shortened by 5 bases and J by 4 bases, with 12 bases between the two germline ends. The CDR3 reads CASSARGSGNTIYF. The CDR3 nucleotides read TGTGCCAGCAGTGCTAGGGGTTCCGGAAACACCATATATTTT.

The chain employs TRBV28 and TRBJ2-3, with D tentatively TRBD1 (6 bases). The germline gives CDR1 MDHEN, CDR2 SYDVKM. The CDR3 has 17 amino acids. V shed 6 bases and J shed 2 bases, with 21 bases lying between them. CDR3 sequence (DNA): TGTGCCAGCAGCTCACCTTGGACAGTCCTCTCCACAGATACGCAGTATTTT. This sequence encodes CASSSPWTVLSTDTQYF.

The rearrangement joins TRBV13 to TRBJ2-1; D remains unclear. Deletions cut 0 bases from V and 7 bases from J, with 7 bases between. The CDR3 consists of 13 residues. Germline V gene sequence: CDR1 PRHDT, CDR2 FYEKMQ (reference sequence). Written as DNA, the CDR3 is TGTGCCAGCAGCTTAGGCCGGTGGAATGAGCAGTTCTTC. This codes for CASSLGRWNEQFF.